The TCR beta chain under discussion was sequenced for a study of blood T cell repertoires in COVID-19. Germline CDR1 reads SGHTA; CDR2 reads FQGNSA. V was pared by 1 base and J by 1 base, with 9 bases between. The CDR3 has 15 amino acids. This clone appeared a single time. Profiling relied on immunoSEQ multiplex PCR, and the TCRdb table lists in-frame clones only, not all of them. This repertoire shows around 26,000 clones, nearly 95% found once; its top ten account for 2.1%. Sequencing was carried out using peripheral blood. V is TRBV7-2 and J is TRBJ2-3, with TRBD2 as a possible D gene (7 bases). The TCR comes from a human donor in a cohort sampled during active COVID-19. The CDR3 DNA follows: TGTGCCAGCAGCTTAGTAGGGGGGGGCACAGATACGCAGTATTTT. It yields the protein CASSLVGGGTDTQYF.